This T cell receptor (beta chain) was profiled in a study of beta chain features in type 1 diabetes. Study-level results: When VDJ junctions were examined, type 1 diabetes patients showed fewer insertions and more deletions. Shorter TCRB CDR3s, moderately but significantly so, marked every one of the four CD4+ subsets in Type 1 diabetes patients.

One heparinised blood draw averaging approximately 100 mL was given by each donor. In the case of this clone: Antigen unknown.

Of the isolated RNA, all was reverse transcribed, and so the sequenced material was expressed TCRB transcripts. Assay used: immunoSEQ multiplex PCR; TCRdb lists only in-frame clones, some missing. The data show some 160,000 clones, with approximately 9.1% seen just once and about 0.7% held by the top ten. Germline V gene sequence: CDR1 SGHAT, CDR2 FQNNGV. The ends lost 2 bases at V and 6 bases at J; junction bases unmatched: 4. The CDR3 sequence is 14 residues long. This TCR derives from a woman aged 25 to 39 with type 1 diabetes. Specimen: central memory CD4+ T cells from blood. V and J are TRBV11-2 and TRBJ2-7; 10 bases map to TRBD2. The CDR3 DNA reads as TGTGCCAGCAGCTTATTAGCTAGCGGGAGCGAGCAGTACTTC. Amino acids: CASSLLASGSEQYF.